The present T cell receptor (beta chain) was sequenced within a study of human T cells and chemical hapten exposure. TCRdb re-derived calls from the RACE reads in MiXCR, one entry per CDR3 protein. Of 35,000 to 50,000 distinct CDR3 sequences listed, 10% are singletons. Study results and limitations: Unchanged with DPC sensitization were TCRs above 1 in 1000 frequency.

Notes on this clonotype: Its antigen remains unknown.

Time point described: pre-sensitization, week 0. Regarding treatment: therapeutic diphenylcyclopropenone sensitization with weekly scalp DPC. CDR1 is KGHSH and CDR2 is LQKENI in the germline V gene. This CDR3 is built from 13 residues. V lost 4 bases to trimming and J lost 7 bases, with 13 bases between them. The V gene is TRBV18, the J gene TRBJ1-2, with D perhaps matching TRBD1 (5 bases). The TCR comes from a man in his thirties or forties with alopecia areata. Some clones in this sample may be carry-over from other donors' samples. The material was whole blood, obtained in connection with sensitization to the hapten diphenylcyclopropenone (DPC). DNA of the CDR3: TGTGCCAGCTCACTAGGCCCAGGGTTTGGCTACACCTTC. Its protein is CASSLGPGFGYTF.